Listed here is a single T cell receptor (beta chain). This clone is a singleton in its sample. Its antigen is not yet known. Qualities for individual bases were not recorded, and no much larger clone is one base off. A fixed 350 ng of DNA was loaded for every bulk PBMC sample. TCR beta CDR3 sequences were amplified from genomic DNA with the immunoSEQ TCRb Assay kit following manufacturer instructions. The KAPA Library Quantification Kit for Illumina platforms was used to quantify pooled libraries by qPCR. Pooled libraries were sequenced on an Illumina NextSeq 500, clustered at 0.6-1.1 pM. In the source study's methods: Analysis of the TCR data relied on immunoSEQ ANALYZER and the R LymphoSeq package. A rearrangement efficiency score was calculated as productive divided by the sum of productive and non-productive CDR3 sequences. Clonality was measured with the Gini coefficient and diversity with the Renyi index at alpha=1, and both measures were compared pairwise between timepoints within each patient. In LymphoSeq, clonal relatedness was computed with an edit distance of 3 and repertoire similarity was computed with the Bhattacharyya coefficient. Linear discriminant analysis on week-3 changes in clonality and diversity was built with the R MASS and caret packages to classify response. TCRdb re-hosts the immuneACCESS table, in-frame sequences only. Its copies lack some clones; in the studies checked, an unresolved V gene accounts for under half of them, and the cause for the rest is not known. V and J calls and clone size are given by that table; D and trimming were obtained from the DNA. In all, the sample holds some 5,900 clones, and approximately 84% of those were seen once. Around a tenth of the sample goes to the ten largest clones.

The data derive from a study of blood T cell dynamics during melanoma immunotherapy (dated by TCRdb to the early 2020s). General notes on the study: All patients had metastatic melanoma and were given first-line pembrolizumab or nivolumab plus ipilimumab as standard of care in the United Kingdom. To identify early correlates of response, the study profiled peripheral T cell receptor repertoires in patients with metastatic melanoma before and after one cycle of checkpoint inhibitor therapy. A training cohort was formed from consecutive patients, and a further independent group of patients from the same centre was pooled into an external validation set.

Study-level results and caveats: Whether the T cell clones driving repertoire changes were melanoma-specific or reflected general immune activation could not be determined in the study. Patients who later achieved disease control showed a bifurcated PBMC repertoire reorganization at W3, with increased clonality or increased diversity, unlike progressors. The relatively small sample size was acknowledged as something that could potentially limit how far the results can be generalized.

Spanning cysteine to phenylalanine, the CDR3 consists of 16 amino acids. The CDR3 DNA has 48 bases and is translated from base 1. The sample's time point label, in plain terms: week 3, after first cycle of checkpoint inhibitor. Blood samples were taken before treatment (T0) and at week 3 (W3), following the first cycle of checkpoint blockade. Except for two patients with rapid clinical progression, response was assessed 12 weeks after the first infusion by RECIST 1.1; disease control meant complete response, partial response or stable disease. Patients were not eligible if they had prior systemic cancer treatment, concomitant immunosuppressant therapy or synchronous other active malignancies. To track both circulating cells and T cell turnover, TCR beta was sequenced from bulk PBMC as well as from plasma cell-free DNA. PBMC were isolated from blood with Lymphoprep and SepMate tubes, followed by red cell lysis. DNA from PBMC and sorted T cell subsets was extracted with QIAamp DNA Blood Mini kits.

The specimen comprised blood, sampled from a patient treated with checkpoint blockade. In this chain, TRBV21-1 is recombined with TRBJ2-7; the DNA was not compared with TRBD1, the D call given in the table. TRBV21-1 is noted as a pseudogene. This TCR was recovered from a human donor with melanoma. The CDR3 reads CASVPGLTGKSGEQYF. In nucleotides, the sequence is TGTGCCAGCGTACCGGGACTGACAGGGAAATCTGGCGAGCAGTACTTC.